This TCR beta chain was recovered during a study of blood T cells in healthy people across ages. Germline V gene lookup returns CDR1 SGHAT and CDR2 FQNNGV. This CDR3 comprises 13 residues. Points on this clonotype: One end of the junction is discordant with germline, which a read error may explain.

A second about 6 to 12 cycle PCR used barcoded and J-beta primers. TCRdb itself ran the 5' RACE reads through MiXCR, one entry per CDR3 protein. The sample records 980,000 or so distinct CDR3 sequences, roughly 50% being singletons. This clonotype was sampled from a man aged 25 to 40 in good health. The sequencing sample was made of blood. This chain connects TRBV11-2 to TRBJ2-3; D might be TRBD2 (7 bases). The CDR3 loop is CASGPGGTDTPYF. CDR3 nucleotides: TGTGCCAGCGGGCCGGGGGGCACAGATACGCCGTATTTT.